The subject of this entry is one TCR beta chain. These data are taken from a study of blood T cell repertoires in COVID-19. Germline V gene data show CDR1 as LNHDA and CDR2 as SQIVND (reference sequence). V lost 4 bases, J lost 1 base, and 5 bases stayed unmatched. The length of the CDR3 is 15 residues. The data were produced by immunoSEQ multiplex PCR, yet TCRdb's version contains in-frame clones alone and is incomplete. The sample records approximately 170,000 clones, about 81% being singletons. The source of this sequence is an elderly woman with acute or convalescent COVID-19. The sequenced material came from peripheral blood. The chain carries TRBV19 and TRBJ2-7; 9 nucleotides line up with TRBD1. Written as DNA, the CDR3 is TGTGCCAGTAGTAAAGCCGGGACAGGGTCCTACGAGCAGTACTTC. This translates into CASSKAGTGSYEQYF. Drawing the rest from reference TRBV19 and TRBJ2-7, the complete variable domain is DGGITQSPKYLFRKEGQNVTLSCEQNLNHDAMYWYRQDPGQGLRLIYYSQIVNDFQKGDIAEGYSVSREKKESFPLTVTSAQKNPTAFYLCASSKAGTGSYEQYFGPGTRLTVT.